One T cell receptor (beta chain) is described in this entry. In the original processing: Estimation of nucleated cell counts was performed using reference gene primer amplification. Only in-frame clones appear in the TCRdb table, and some are missing; sequencing was by immunoSEQ multiplex PCR. V and J calls and clone size are as listed in that table; D and trimming were resolved from the DNA. The table records about 70,000 clones, more than 75% of them present only once. This specimen belongs to a study of blood T cell repertoires in COVID-19. At the level of the study: Whether acute or convalescent, the COVID-19 samples came from the United States, Italy and Spain. Sources were T cells, B-cell-depleted T cells, or PBMCs; the material itself was cDNA or gDNA.

CDR1 and CDR2 from the germline V gene are SGHVS and FQNEAQ. V lost 5 bases, J lost 3 bases, and 11 bases lay in between. The CDR3 has 14 amino acids. The source of this sequence is a man aged 50 to 59 with active COVID-19. This chain uses TRBV7-8 with TRBJ1-3; tentative D call: TRBD1 (6 bases). Sequences were obtained from peripheral blood. CDR3 region: CASSVRGSGNTIYF. The DNA for the CDR3 is TGTGCCAGCAGCGTCAGGGGAAGTGGAAACACCATATATTTT.